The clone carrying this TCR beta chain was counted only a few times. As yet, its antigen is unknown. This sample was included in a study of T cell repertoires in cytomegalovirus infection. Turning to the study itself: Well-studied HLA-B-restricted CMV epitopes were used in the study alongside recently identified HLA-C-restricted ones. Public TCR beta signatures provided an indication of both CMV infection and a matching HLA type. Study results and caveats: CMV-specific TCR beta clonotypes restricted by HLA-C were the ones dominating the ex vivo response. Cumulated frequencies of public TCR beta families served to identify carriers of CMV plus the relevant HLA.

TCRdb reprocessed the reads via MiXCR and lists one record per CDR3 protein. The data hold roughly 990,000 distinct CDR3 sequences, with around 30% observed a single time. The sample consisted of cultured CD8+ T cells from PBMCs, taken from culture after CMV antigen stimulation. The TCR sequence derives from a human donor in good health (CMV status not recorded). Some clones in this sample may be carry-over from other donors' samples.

CDR3 residues: CASSGPGQGFLNYGYTF. The CDR3 DNA is TGTGCCAGCAGTGGCCCGGGACAGGGCTTCCTCAACTATGGCTACACCTTC. J is TRBJ1-2 and V is TRBV6-1; TRBD1 aligns across 9 bases. In germline, CDR1 is MNHNS, CDR2 SASEGT. The ends lost 4 bases at V and 2 bases at J; junction bases unmatched: 11. This CDR3 region has 17 residues.